The next 16 T cell receptor beta chains were all read from a single sample in a study of blood T cell repertoires in COVID-19. Measured with immunoSEQ multiplex PCR; TCRdb has only the in-frame clones, and not every one. The sample lists some 400,000 clones, about 87% seen once, with 1.3% in the top ten. The sequenced sample was PBMCs or T cells enriched from blood (not recorded which). These receptor sequences come from a man aged 30-40 years who had recovered from COVID-19.

The genes are TRBV13 and TRBJ1-6; no clear D. This CDR3 is 14 amino acids long. CDR1 PRHDT and CDR2 FYEKMQ come from the germline V gene (reference sequence). V lost 5 bases and J lost 4, with 9 bases in between. The CDR3 is CASSPGGYNSPLHF. CDR3 sequence (DNA): TGTGCCAGCAGCCCAGGAGGGTATAATTCACCCCTCCACTTT.

J is TRBJ1-1 and V is TRBV13, with a possible D match to TRBD1 (6 bases). Germline V gene sequence: CDR1 PRHDT, CDR2 FYEKMQ (reference sequence). With 0 bases removed from V and 2 bases from J, the gap between germline ends came to 10 bases. This CDR3 is 15 amino acids long. The DNA for the CDR3 is TGTGCCAGCAGCTTAGGGTCCAGGGGAAACACTGAAGCTTTCTTT. Its protein is CASSLGSRGNTEAFF.

The chain has TRBV9 and TRBJ2-7; 9 nucleotides line up with TRBD1. The germline V gene has CDR1 SGDLS and CDR2 YYNGEE. V shed 3 bases, J shed 3 bases, and the junction held 4 bases outside the gene matches. This CDR3 region has 14 residues. The CDR3 loop is CASSEGDRDYEQYF. The CDR3, as DNA: TGTGCCAGCAGCGAAGGGGACAGGGACTACGAGCAGTACTTC.

The rearrangement links TRBV9 to TRBJ1-5, with D uncertain. The CDR3 loop spans 13 amino acids. Deletions cut 4 bases from V and 1 base from J, with 6 bases between. Germline CDR1 reads SGDLS; CDR2 reads YYNGEE. CDR3 loop: CASSPQSNQPQHF. CDR3 nucleotide sequence: TGTGCCAGCAGCCCTCAGAGCAATCAGCCCCAGCATTTT.

The CDR3 sequence is CASSPTGHNYGYTF. For the CDR3, the DNA is TGTGCCAGCTCACCAACAGGGCACAACTATGGCTACACCTTC. This chain links TRBV18 with TRBJ1-2; a possible D gene is TRBD1 (6 bases). The CDR3 spans 14 residues. Per germline, CDR1 KGHSH and CDR2 LQKENI. The germline V and J ends were trimmed by 2 bases and 2 bases, with 9 bases remaining between them.

V is TRBV6-2 or TRBV6-3 and J is TRBJ2-1, with no clear D. With 5 bases removed from V and 3 bases from J, the gap between germline ends came to 5 bases. Looked up from germline, CDR1 is MNHEY and CDR2 is SVGEGT. This CDR3 is 12 amino acids long. This CDR3 reads CASSDNYNEQFF. The CDR3 DNA reads TGTGCCAGCAGTGACAACTACAATGAGCAGTTCTTC.

The rearrangement joins TRBV10-3 to TRBJ1-5; the match to TRBD1 covers 7 bases. Germline values: CDR1 ENHRY, CDR2 SYGVKD. The CDR3 consists of 14 residues. V trimming: 8 bases; J trimming: 2 bases; junction bases outside the gene matches: 6. DNA for the CDR3: TGTGCCATCGCTCAGGGGGATGGCAATCAGCCCCAGCATTTT. Its protein product is CAIAQGDGNQPQHF.

Comments on this clone: The identical CDR3 is also encoded by other nucleotide sequences in the sample. The gene calls are TRBV6-5 and TRBJ1-1, with unresolved D. The CDR3 consists of 14 residues. Germline-derived CDR1 and CDR2 are MNHEY and SVGAGI. V lost 2 bases to trimming and J lost 2 bases, with 9 bases between them. The CDR3 spells CASSYGGINTEAFF. The CDR3, as DNA: TGTGCCAGCAGTTACGGCGGGATAAACACTGAAGCTTTCTTT.

The chain couples TRBV19 to TRBJ1-1, with unresolved D. V lost 6 bases and J 4 bases, leaving 15 bases between the germline ends. Germline CDR1 reads LNHDA; CDR2 reads SQIVND (reference sequence). CDR3 size: 14 residues. CDR3 DNA sequence: TGTGCCAGTAGCCCCAGCGGGATGGGCACTGAAGCTTTCTTT. Translation gives CASSPSGMGTEAFF.

The chain combines TRBV19 with TRBJ1-4; TRBD1 agrees at 7 bases. Looked up from germline, CDR1 is LNHDA and CDR2 is SQIVND (reference sequence). J was trimmed by 5 bases and V by 5 bases; bases with no gene match: 8. The CDR3 loop spans 15 amino acids. The CDR3 loop is CASSRGTVLNEKLFF. The CDR3 region has the DNA TGTGCCAGTAGTCGGGGGACAGTCCTAAATGAAAAACTGTTTTTT.

The rearrangement joins TRBV7-2 to TRBJ2-7; 7 bases are a match to TRBD2. CDR1 is SGHTA and CDR2 is FQGNSA in the germline V gene. CDR3 length: 15 residues. Trimming removed 7 bases from V and 2 bases from J; junction bases left unmatched: 11. This CDR3 is CASTKGQGGTYEQYF. The CDR3 bases are TGTGCCAGCACCAAGGGTCAGGGAGGGACCTACGAGCAGTACTTC.

This chain uses TRBV15 with TRBJ1-1; D is possibly TRBD1 (5 bases). The length of the CDR3 is 18 residues. V was cut by 0 bases and J by 0 bases, with 17 bases left in between. Germline V gene sequence: CDR1 LNHNV, CDR2 YYDKDF (reference sequence). CDR3: CATSRDRTQTVMNTEAFF. For the CDR3, the DNA is TGTGCCACCAGCAGAGATAGAACGCAGACAGTCATGAACACTGAAGCTTTCTTT.

The chain joins TRBV4-1 to TRBJ1-4, with 9 bases fitting TRBD1. The V gene end was trimmed by 2 bases and the J gene end by 5 bases; junction bases not matched to a gene: 3. Germline loops: CDR1 MGHRA, CDR2 YSYEKL. The CDR3 extends over 15 amino acids. The DNA of the CDR3 is TGCGCCAGCAGCCAACCTGGACAGGGGAATGAAAAACTGTTTTTT. Protein: CASSQPGQGNEKLFF.

This clone showed up just once. The rearrangement links TRBV10-1 to TRBJ2-3; tentatively, D is TRBD1 (5 bases). Trimming pared 6 bases from V and 2 bases from J, leaving 9 bases between. Germline V CDR1 and CDR2: WNHNN, SYGVQD (reference sequence). CDR3 size: 13 residues. The CDR3 nucleotides read TGCGCCAGCAGCCCCAGGGTCACAGATACGCAGTATTTT. Translated, it gives CASSPRVTDTQYF.

The chain uses TRBV3-1 (or the pseudogene TRBV3-2) and TRBJ2-1; tentative D call: TRBD1 (5 bases). The CDR3 totals 14 residues. The V end lost 5 bases, the J end lost 2 bases, and 10 bases lay between the germline ends. CDR1 is LGHDT and CDR2 is YNNKEL in the germline V gene (reference sequence). CDR3 in amino acids: CASSGRGPYNEQFF. CDR3 sequence (DNA): TGTGCCAGCAGCGGAAGGGGCCCCTACAATGAGCAGTTCTTC.

This rearrangement joins TRBV10-2 to TRBJ1-5; the match to TRBD1 covers 9 bases. The CDR3 covers 15 residues. Germline V gene data show CDR1 as WSHSY and CDR2 as SAAADI. V shed 4 bases, J shed 4 bases, and the junction held 5 bases outside the gene matches. CDR3 nucleotide sequence: TGCGCCAGCAGTGCTCAGACAGGGGGTAATCAGCCCCAGCATTTT. This translates into CASSAQTGGNQPQHF.